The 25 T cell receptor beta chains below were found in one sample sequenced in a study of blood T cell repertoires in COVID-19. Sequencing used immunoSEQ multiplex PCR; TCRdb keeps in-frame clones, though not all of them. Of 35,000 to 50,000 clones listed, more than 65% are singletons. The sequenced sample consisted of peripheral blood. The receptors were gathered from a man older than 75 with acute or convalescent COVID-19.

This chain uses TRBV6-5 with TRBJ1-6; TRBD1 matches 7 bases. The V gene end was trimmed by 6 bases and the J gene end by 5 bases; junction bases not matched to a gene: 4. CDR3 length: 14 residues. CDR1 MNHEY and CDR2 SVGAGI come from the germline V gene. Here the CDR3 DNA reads TGTGCCAGCAGCACTACAGGGGATAATTCACCCCTCCACTTT. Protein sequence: CASSTTGDNSPLHF.

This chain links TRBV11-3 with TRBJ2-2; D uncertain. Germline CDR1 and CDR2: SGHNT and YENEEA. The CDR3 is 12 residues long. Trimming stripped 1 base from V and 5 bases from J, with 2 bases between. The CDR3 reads CASSLATGELFF. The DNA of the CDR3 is TGTGCCAGCAGCTTAGCGACCGGGGAGCTGTTTTTT.

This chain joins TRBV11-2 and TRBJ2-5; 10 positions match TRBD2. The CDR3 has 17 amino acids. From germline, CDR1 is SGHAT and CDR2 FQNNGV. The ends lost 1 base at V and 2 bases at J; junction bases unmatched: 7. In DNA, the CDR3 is TGTGCCAGCAGCTTAGGGTCTAGCGGGGGCCAACAAGAGACCCAGTACTTC. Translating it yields CASSLGSSGGQQETQYF.

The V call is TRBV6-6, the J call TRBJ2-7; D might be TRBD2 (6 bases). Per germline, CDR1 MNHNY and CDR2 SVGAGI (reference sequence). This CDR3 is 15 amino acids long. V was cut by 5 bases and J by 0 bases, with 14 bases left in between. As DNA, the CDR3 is TGTGCCAGCAGTGCCGGAGCGGGTACCTCCTACGAGCAGTACTTC. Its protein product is CASSAGAGTSYEQYF.

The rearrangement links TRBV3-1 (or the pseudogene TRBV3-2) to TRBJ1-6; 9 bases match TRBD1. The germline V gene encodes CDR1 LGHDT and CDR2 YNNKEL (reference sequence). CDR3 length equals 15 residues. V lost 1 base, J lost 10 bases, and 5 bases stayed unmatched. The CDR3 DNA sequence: TGTGCCAGCAGCCAAGGGGACAGGGCGAACTCACCCCTCCACTTT. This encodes CASSQGDRANSPLHF.

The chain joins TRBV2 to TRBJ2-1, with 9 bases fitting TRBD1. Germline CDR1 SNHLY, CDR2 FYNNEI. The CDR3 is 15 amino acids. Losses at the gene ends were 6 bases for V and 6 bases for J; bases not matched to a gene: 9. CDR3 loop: CASRIGTGNINEQFF. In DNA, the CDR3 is TGTGCCAGCAGGATTGGGACAGGGAATATCAATGAGCAGTTCTTC.

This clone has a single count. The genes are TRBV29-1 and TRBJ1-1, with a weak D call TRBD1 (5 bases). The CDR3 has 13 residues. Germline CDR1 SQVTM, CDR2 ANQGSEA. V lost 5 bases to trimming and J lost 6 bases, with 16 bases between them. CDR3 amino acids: CSVSTGDSPEAFF. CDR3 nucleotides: TGCAGCGTTTCGACGGGGGATAGCCCTGAAGCTTTCTTT.

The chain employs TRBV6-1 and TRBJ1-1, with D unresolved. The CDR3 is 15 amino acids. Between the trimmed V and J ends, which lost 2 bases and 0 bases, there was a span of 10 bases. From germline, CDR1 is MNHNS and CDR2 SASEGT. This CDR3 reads CASSESDTLNTEAFF. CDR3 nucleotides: TGTGCCAGCAGTGAATCAGACACCCTGAACACTGAAGCTTTCTTT.

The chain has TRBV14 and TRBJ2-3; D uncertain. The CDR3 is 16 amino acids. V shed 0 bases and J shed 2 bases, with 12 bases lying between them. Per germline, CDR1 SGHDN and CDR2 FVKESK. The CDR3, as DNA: TGTGCCAGCAGCCAAGAGAGGCGCGCAAACACAGATACGCAGTATTTT. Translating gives CASSQERRANTDTQYF.

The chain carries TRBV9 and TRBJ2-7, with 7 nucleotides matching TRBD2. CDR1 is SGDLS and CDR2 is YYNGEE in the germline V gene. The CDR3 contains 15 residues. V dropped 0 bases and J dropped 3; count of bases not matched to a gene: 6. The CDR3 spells CASSVGEGPGYEQYF. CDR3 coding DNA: TGTGCCAGCAGCGTAGGGGAGGGGCCGGGCTACGAGCAGTACTTC.

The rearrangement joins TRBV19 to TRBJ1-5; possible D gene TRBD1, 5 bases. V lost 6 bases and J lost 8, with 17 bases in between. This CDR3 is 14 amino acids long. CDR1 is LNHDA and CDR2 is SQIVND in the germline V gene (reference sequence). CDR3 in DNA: TGTGCCAGTAGCCAACAGGTAACGATTGAGCCCCAGCATTTT. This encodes CASSQQVTIEPQHF. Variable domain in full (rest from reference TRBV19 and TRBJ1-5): DGGITQSPKYLFRKEGQNVTLSCEQNLNHDAMYWYRQDPGQGLRLIYYSQIVNDFQKGDIAEGYSVSREKKESFPLTVTSAQKNPTAFYLCASSQQVTIEPQHFGDGTRLSIL.

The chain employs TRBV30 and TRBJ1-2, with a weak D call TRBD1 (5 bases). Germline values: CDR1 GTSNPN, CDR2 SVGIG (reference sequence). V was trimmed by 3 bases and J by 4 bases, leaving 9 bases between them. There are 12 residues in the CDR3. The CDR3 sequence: CAWSQGFYGYTF. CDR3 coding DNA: TGTGCCTGGAGCCAGGGCTTCTATGGCTACACCTTC. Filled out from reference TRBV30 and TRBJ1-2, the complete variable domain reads SQTIHQWPATLVQPVGSPLSLECTVEGTSNPNLYWYRQAAGRGLQLLFYSVGIGQISSEVPQNLSASRPQDRQFILSSKKLLLSDSGFYLCAWSQGFYGYTFGSGTRLTVV.

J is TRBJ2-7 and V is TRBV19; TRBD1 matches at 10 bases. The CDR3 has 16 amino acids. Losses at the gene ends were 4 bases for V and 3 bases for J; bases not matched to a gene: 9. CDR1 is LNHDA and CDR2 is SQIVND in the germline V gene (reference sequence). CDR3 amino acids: CASSTDYRDRGYEQYF. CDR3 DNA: TGTGCCAGTAGTACCGACTACCGGGACAGGGGCTACGAGCAGTACTTC.

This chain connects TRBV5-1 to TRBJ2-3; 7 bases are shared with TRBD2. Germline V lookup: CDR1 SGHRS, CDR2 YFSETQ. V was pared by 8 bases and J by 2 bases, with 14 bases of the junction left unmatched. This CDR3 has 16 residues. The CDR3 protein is CASSEVGGLSTDTQYF. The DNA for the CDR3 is TGCGCCAGTTCCGAGGTGGGAGGGCTCTCCACAGATACGCAGTATTTT.

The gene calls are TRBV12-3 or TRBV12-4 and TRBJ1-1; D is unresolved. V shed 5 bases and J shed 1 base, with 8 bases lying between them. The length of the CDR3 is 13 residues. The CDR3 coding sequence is TGTGCCAGCAGTGTAGGGCAGAACACTGAAGCTTTCTTT. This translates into CASSVGQNTEAFF.

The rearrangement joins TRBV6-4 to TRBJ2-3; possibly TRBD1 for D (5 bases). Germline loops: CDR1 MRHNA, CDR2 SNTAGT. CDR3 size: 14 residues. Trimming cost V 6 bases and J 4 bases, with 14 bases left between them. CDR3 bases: TGTGCCAGCAGAGCTACAGGTTACGCAGATACGCAGTATTTT. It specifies CASRATGYADTQYF.

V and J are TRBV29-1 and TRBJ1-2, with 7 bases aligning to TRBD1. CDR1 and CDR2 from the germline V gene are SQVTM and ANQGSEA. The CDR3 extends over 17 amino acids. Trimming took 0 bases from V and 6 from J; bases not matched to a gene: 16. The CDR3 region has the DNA TGCAGCGTTGAAGATGGACAGGCCGCGACGGGGCTAGATGGCTACACCTTC. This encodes CSVEDGQAATGLDGYTF.

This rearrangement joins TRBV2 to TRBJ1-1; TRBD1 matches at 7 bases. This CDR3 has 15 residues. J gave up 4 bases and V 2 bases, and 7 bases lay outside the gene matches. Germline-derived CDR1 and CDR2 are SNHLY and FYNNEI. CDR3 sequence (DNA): TGTGCCAGCAGTGAATTGGGGACAGTTGGCACTGAAGCTTTCTTT. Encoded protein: CASSELGTVGTEAFF.

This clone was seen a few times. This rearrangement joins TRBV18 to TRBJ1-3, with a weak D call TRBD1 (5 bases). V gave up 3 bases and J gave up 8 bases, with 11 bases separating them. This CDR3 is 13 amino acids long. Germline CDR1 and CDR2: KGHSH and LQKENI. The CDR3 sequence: CASSPGREDTIYF. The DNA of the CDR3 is TGTGCCAGCTCACCCGGCAGGGAGGACACCATATATTTT.

CDR3 nucleotide sequence: TGTGCCAGCAGTGTTGGGAGCCCTTCAACTAATGAAAAACTGTTTTTT. It translates to CASSVGSPSTNEKLFF. V is TRBV2 and J is TRBJ1-4, with D uncertain. The CDR3 sequence is 16 residues long. V lost 4 bases and J lost 0, with 12 bases in between. The germline V gene encodes CDR1 SNHLY and CDR2 FYNNEI.

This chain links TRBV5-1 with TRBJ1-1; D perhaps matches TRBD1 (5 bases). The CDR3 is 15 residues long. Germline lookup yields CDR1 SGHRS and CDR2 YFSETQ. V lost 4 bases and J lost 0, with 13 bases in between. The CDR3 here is CASSLPGGVNTEAFF. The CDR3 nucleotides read TGCGCCAGCAGCCTACCGGGAGGGGTGAACACTGAAGCTTTCTTT.

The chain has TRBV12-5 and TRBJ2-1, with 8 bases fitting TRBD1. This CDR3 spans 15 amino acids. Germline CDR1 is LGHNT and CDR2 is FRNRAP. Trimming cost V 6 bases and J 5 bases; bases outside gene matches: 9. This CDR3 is CASGGGQGPHNEQFF. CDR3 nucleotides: TGTGCTAGTGGAGGTGGACAGGGTCCCCACAATGAGCAGTTCTTC.

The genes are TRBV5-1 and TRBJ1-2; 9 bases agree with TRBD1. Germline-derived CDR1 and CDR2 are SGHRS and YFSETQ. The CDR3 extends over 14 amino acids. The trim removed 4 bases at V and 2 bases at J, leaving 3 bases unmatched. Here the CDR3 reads CASSVGQGNYGYTF. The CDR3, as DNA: TGCGCCAGCAGCGTAGGACAGGGGAACTATGGCTACACCTTC.

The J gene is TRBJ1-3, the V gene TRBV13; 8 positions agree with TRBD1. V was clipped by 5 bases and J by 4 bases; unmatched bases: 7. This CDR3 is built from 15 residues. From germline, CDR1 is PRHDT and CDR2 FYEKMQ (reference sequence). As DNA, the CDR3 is TGTGCCAGCAGCCCTAGACAGGGGTCGGGAAACACCATATATTTT. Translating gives CASSPRQGSGNTIYF.

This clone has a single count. The CDR3: CASSPTSGEFEQYF. CDR3 nucleotides: TGTGCCAGCTCACCTACTAGCGGGGAATTCGAGCAGTACTTC. This chain links TRBV18 with TRBJ2-7; 10 bases fit TRBD2. The CDR3 totals 14 residues. CDR1 and CDR2 from the germline V gene are KGHSH and LQKENI. After removal of 3 bases from V and 6 bases from J, the junction contained 5 bases not matched to a gene.